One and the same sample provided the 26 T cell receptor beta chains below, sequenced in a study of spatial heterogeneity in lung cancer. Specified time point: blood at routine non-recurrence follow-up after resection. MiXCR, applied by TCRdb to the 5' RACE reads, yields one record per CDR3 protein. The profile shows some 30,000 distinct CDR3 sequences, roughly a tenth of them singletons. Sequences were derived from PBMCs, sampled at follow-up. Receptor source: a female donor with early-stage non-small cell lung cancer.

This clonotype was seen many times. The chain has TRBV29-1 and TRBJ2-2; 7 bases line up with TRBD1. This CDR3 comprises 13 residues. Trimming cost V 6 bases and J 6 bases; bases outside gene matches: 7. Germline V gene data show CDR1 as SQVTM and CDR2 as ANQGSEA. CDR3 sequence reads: CSVTRQGPGELFF. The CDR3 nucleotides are TGCAGCGTCACAAGACAGGGTCCCGGGGAGCTGTTTTTT.

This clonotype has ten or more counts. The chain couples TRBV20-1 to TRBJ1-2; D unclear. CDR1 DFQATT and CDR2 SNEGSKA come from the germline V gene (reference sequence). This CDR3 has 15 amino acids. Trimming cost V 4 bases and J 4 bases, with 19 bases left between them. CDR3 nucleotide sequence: TGCAGTGCTATCGACGTCGGACGGATATCCTATGGCTACACCTTC. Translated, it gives CSAIDVGRISYGYTF.

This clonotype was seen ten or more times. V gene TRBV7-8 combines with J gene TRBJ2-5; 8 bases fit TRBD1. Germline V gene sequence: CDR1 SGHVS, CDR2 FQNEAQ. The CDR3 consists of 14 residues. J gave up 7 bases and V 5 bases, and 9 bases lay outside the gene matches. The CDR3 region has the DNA TGTGCCAGCAGCATGACAGGGGTTGGGGTGACCCAGTACTTC. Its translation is CASSMTGVGVTQYF.

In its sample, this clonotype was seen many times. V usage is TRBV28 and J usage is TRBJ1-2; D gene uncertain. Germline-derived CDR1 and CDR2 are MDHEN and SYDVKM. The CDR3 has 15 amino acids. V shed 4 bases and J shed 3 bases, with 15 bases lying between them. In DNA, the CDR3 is TGTGCCAGCAGTTCCGAGACAAACAAGGACTATGGCTACACCTTC. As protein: CASSSETNKDYGYTF.

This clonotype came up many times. The CDR3 sequence: CASSFFQGSSGELFF. CDR3 nucleotide sequence: TGCGCCAGCAGTTTTTTTCAGGGGTCTTCCGGGGAGCTGTTTTTT. The chain recombines TRBV5-1 with TRBJ2-2, with D perhaps matching TRBD1 (6 bases). The V end was cut by 5 bases, the J end by 6 bases, with 17 bases between. The CDR3 spans 15 residues. Germline V gene data show CDR1 as SGHRS and CDR2 as YFSETQ.

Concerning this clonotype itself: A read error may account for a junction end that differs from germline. The CDR3 spells CTSSQALFTGRSSYEQYF. CDR3 coding DNA: TGTACCAGCAGCCAAGCTTTGTTTACAGGCCGTAGCTCCTACGAGCAGTACTTC. The chain carries TRBV14 and TRBJ2-7, with D possibly TRBD1 on 5 matching bases. The CDR3 is made up of 18 amino acids. The V gene's germline CDR1 is SGHDN and CDR2 FVKESK.

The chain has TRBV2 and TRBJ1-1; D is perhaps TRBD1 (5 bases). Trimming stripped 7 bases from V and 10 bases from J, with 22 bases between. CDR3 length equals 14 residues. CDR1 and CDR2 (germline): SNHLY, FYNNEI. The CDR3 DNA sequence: TGTGCCAGCAAGGGGCCACCCCGAGGGATACGAGCTTTCTTT. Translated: CASKGPPRGIRAFF.

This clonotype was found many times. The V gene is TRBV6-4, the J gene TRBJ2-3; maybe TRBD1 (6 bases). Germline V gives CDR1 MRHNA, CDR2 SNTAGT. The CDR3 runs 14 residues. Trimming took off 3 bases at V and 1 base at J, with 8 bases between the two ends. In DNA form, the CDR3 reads TGTGCCAGCAGTGAGACAGGCGGCACAGATACGCAGTATTTT. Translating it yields CASSETGGTDTQYF.

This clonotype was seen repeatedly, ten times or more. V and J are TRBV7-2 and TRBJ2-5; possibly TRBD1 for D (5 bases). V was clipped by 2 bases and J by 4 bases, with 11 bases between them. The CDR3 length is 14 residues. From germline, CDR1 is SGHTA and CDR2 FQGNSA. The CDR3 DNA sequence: TGTGCCAGCAGCTTAAGTGGGGCCCCAGAGACCCAGTACTTC. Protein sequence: CASSLSGAPETQYF. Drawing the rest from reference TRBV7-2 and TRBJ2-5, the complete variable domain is GAGVSQSPSNKVTEKGKDVELRCDPISGHTALYWYRQSLGQGLEFLIYFQGNSAPDKSGLPSDRFSAERTGGSVSTLTIQRTQQEDSAVYLCASSLSGAPETQYFGPGTRLLVL.

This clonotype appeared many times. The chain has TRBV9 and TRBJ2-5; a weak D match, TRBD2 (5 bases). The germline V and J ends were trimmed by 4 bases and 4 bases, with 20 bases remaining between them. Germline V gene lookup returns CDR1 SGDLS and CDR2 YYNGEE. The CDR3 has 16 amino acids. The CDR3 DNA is TGTGCCAGCAGCAAATCCGGGTCTAGCAGCGGAGAGACCCAGTACTTC. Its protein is CASSKSGSSSGETQYF.

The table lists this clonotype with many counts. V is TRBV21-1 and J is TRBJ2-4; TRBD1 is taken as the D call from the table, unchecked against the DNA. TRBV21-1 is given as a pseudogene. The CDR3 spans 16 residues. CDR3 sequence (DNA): TGTGCCAGCAGCAAAGGACAACAGGGTAGGCGAAACATTCAGTACTTC. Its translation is CASSKGQQGRRNIQYF.

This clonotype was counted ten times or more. Here the CDR3 DNA reads TGCGCCAGCAGCCCTGCGTCCGCCAGGAACGAGCAGTACTTC. Translated, it gives CASSPASARNEQYF. The chain has TRBV4-3 and TRBJ2-7, with unresolved D. The V and J ends lost 4 bases and 5 bases respectively, with 15 bases between them. The germline CDR1 and CDR2 sequences are LGHNA and YSLEER. This CDR3 region has 14 residues.

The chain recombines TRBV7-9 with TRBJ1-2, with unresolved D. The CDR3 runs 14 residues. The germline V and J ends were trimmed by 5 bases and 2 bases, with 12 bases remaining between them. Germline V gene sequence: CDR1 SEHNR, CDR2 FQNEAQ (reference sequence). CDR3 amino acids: CASSPEGSNYGYTF. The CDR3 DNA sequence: TGTGCCAGCAGCCCCGAGGGCAGCAACTATGGCTACACCTTC. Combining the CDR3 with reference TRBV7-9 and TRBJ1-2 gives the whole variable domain DTGVSQNPRHKITKRGQNVTFRCDPISEHNRLYWYRQTLGQGPEFLTYFQNEAQLEKSRLLSDRFSAERPKGSFSTLEIQRTEQGDSAMYLCASSPEGSNYGYTFGSGTRLTVV.

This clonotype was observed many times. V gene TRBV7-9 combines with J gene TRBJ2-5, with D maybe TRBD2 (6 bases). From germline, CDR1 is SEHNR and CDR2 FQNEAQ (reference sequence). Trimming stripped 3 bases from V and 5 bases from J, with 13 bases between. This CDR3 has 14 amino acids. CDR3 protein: CASSFGGILETQYF. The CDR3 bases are TGTGCCAGCAGCTTTGGCGGGATCTTGGAGACCCAGTACTTC.

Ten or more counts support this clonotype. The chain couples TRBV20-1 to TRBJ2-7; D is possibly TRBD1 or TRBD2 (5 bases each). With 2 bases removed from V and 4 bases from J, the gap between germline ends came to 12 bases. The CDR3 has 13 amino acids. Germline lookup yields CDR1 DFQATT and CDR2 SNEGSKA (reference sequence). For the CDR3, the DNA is TGCAGTGCTAGATTCGGGGCCCCGTACGAGCAGTACTTC. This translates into CSARFGAPYEQYF.

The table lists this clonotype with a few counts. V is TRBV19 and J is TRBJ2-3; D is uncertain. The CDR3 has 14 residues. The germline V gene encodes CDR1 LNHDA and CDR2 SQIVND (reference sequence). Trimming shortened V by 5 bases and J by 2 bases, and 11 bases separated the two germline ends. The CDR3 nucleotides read TGTGCCAGTAGTTCTCGGACGGTCACAGATACGCAGTATTTT. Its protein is CASSSRTVTDTQYF.

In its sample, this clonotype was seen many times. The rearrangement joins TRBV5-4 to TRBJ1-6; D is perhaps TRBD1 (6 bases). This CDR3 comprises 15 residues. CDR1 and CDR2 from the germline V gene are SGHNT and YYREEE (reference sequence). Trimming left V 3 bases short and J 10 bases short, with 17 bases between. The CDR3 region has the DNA TGTGCCAGCAGCTCAGGGGCCCCCGACAGCTCACCCCTCCACTTT. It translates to CASSSGAPDSSPLHF.

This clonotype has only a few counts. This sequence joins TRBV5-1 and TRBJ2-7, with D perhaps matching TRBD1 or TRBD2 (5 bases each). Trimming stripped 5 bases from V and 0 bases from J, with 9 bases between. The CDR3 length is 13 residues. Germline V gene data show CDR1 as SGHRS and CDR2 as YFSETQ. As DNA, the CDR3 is TGCGCCAGCAGAATCGGGGCCTCCTACGAGCAGTACTTC. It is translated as CASRIGASYEQYF.

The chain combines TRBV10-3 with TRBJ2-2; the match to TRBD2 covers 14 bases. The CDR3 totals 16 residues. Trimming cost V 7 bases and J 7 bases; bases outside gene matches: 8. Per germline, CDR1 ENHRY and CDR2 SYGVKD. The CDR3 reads CAINPGLAGAVGELFF. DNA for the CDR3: TGTGCCATCAACCCGGGACTAGCGGGGGCCGTCGGGGAGCTGTTTTTT.

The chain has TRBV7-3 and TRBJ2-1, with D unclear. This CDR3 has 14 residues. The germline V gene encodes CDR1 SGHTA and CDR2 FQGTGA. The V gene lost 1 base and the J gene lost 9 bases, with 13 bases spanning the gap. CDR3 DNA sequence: TGTGCCAGCAGCTTAAGCCCATTTTTGGGTGAGCAGTTCTTC. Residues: CASSLSPFLGEQFF.

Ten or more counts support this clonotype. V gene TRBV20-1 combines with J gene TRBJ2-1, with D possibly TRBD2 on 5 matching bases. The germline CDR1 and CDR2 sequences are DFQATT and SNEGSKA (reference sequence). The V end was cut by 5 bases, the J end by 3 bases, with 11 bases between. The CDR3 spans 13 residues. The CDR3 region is CSAEGESYNEQFF. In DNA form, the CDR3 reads TGCAGTGCTGAGGGAGAAAGCTACAATGAGCAGTTCTTC.

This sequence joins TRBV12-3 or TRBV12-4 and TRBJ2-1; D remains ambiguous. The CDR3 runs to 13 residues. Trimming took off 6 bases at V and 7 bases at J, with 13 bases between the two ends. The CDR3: CASSSPGGNEQFF. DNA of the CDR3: TGTGCCAGCAGCTCCCCGGGCGGAAATGAGCAGTTCTTC.

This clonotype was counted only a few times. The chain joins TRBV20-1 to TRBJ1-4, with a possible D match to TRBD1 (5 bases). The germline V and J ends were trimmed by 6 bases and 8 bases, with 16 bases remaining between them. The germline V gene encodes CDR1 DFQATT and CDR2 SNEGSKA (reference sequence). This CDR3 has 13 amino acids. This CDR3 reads CSAQWGLGEKLFF. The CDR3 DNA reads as TGCAGTGCCCAGTGGGGACTTGGGGAAAAACTGTTTTTT.

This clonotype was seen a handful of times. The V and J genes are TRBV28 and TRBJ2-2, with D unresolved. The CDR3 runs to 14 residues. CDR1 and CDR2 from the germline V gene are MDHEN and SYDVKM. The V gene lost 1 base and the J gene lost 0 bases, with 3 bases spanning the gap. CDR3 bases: TGTGCCAGCAGTTTATTAGCGAACACCGGGGAGCTGTTTTTT. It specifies CASSLLANTGELFF.

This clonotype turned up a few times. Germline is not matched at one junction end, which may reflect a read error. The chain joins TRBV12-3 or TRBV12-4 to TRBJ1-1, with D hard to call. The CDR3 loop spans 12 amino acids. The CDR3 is CASSFISSETEF. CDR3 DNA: TGTGCCAGCAGTTTTATATCGAGCGAAACGGAGTTT.

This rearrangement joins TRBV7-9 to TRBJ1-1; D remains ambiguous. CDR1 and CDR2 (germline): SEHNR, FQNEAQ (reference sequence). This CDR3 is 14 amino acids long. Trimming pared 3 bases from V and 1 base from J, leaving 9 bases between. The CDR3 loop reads CASSFVGTNTEAFF. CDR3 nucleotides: TGTGCCAGCAGCTTCGTCGGAACGAACACTGAAGCTTTCTTT.